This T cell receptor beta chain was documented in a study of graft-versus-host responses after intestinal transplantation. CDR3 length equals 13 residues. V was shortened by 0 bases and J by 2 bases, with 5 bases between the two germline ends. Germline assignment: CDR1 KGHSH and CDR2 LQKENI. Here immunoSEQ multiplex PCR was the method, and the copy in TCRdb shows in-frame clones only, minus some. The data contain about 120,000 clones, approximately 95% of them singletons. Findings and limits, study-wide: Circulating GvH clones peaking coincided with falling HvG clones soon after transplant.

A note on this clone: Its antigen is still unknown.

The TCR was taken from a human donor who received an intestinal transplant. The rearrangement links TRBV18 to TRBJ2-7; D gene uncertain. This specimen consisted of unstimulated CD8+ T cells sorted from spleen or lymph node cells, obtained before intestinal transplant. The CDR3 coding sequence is TGTGCCAGCTCACCACCGGGGACCTACGAGCAGTACTTC. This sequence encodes CASSPPGTYEQYF.